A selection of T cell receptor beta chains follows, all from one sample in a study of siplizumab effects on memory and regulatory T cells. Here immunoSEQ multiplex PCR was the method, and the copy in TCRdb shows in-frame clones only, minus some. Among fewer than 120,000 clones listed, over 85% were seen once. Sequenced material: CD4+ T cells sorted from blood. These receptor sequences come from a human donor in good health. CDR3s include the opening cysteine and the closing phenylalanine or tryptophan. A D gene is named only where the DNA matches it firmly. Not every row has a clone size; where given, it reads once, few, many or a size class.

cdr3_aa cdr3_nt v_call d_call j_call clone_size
CASSQDQNYGYTF TGTGCCAGCAGCCAAGATCAAAACTATGGCTACACCTTC TRBV14 . TRBJ1-2 .
CASVPSLSSYNEQFF TGTGCCAGTGTTCCAAGTCTCAGCTCCTACAATGAGCAGTTCTTC TRBV6-1 . TRBJ2-1 .
CASSVARESYGYTF TGTGCCAGCAGCGTAGCCAGGGAATCCTATGGCTACACCTTC TRBV9 . TRBJ1-2 .
CASGGTSGRSVYEQYF TGCGCCAGCGGCGGGACTAGCGGGAGATCGGTCTACGAGCAGTACTTC TRBV5-1 TRBD2 TRBJ2-7 once
CASSFGAQPQHF TGTGCCAGTAGTTTCGGCGCTCAGCCCCAGCATTTT TRBV19 . TRBJ1-5 .
CASSAERINQPQHF TGTGCCAGCAGTGCTGAACGGATTAATCAGCCCCAGCATTTT TRBV2 . TRBJ1-5 .
CASIKGQAHYEQYF TGTGCCAGCATTAAGGGACAGGCCCACTACGAGCAGTACTTC TRBV5-6 TRBD1 TRBJ2-7 .
CASSIPGTGGHEQYF TGCGCCAGCAGCATACCCGGGACAGGGGGCCACGAGCAGTACTTC TRBV5-1 TRBD1 TRBJ2-7 .
CASSKKRGASGRETQYF TGTGCCAGCAGCAAAAAGCGGGGGGCTTCTGGGAGAGAGACCCAGTACTTC TRBV21-1 . TRBJ2-5 .
CASSQLGLHQETQYF TGCGCCAGCAGCCAATTGGGACTACACCAAGAGACCCAGTACTTC TRBV4-1 TRBD2 TRBJ2-5 .
CASSLDNNEQFF TGTGCCAGCAGCTTAGACAACAATGAGCAGTTCTTC TRBV7-8 . TRBJ2-1 .
CASSERTDAVDTQYF TGTGCCAGCAGCGAGCGGACGGACGCCGTAGATACGCAGTATTTT TRBV9 . TRBJ2-3 .
CASSLVGRTLYGYTF TGTGCCAGCAGCTTGGTGGGCAGGACGCTATATGGCTACACCTTC TRBV5-4 . TRBJ1-2 .
CASSGNGPSTYEQYF TGTGCCAGCAGTGGGAATGGGCCGTCTACCTACGAGCAGTACTTC TRBV6-1 . TRBJ2-7 .
CASSMTGLLSSYNSPLHF TGTGCCAGCAGTATGACGGGTCTCCTGAGCTCCTATAATTCACCCCTCCACTTT TRBV2 . TRBJ1-6 .
CASSPGQGAYEQYF TGTGCCAGCTCACCAGGGCAGGGAGCCTACGAGCAGTACTTC TRBV18 . TRBJ2-7 .
CASRITGRSSYEQYF TGTGCCAGCAGGATAACGGGACGGAGCTCCTACGAGCAGTACTTC TRBV2 . TRBJ2-7 .
CASSLGIAGTGELFF TGTGCCAGCAGCTTAGGTATTGCGGGCACCGGGGAGCTGTTTTTT TRBV7-9 . TRBJ2-2 .
CASMDRSNTEAFF TGTGCCAGCATGGACAGGTCGAACACTGAAGCTTTCTTT TRBV6-6 TRBD1 TRBJ1-1 .
CVSSPRRDRAIGNTIYF TGTGTCAGCAGCCCCCGGCGGGACAGGGCTATTGGAAACACCATATATTTT TRBV9 TRBD1 TRBJ1-3 .
CASSLAGGSRLSEQYF TGTGCCAGCAGCTTAGCCGGGGGTTCCAGACTTAGCGAGCAGTACTTC TRBV7-8 . TRBJ2-7 once
CASRKQWQINTEAFF TGTGCCAGTAGAAAACAGTGGCAGATTAACACTGAAGCTTTCTTT TRBV19 . TRBJ1-1 few
CASSFNPGGANEQFF TGCGCCAGCAGCTTTAACCCCGGCGGGGCGAATGAGCAGTTCTTC TRBV5-1 . TRBJ2-1 .
CASSSRGQSNQPQHF TGTGCCAGCAGCTCCCGAGGACAGAGCAATCAGCCCCAGCATTTT TRBV7-2 . TRBJ1-5 .
CASSLTRDQETQYF TGTGCCAGCAGCTTAACGAGGGACCAAGAGACCCAGTACTTC TRBV7-9 . TRBJ2-5 .
CASSQIGRRNTEAFF TGCGCCAGCAGCCAGATTGGACGCAGGAACACTGAAGCTTTCTTT TRBV4-1 . TRBJ1-1 .
CASNRGLGTEAFF TGTGCCAGCAACCGGGGGCTGGGCACTGAAGCTTTCTTT TRBV5-8 . TRBJ1-1 .
CASSTGDGTLYGYTF TGTGCCAGCAGCACCGGGGACGGTACTCTCTATGGCTACACCTTC TRBV13 . TRBJ1-2 .
CASSLEASLTFTGELFF TGTGCCAGCAGCTTGGAGGCTAGCTTAACGTTCACCGGGGAGCTGTTTTTT TRBV5-8 . TRBJ2-2 .
CASSPQYQETQYF TGTGCCAGCAGCCCACAATACCAAGAGACCCAGTACTTC TRBV28 . TRBJ2-5 once
CASSLGGSLTDTQYF TGTGCCAGCAGCCTCGGGGGCAGTTTGACAGATACGCAGTATTTT TRBV5-4 . TRBJ2-3 .
CASSQDDREGGYTF TGTGCCAGCAGCCAAGATGACAGGGAAGGAGGCTACACCTTC TRBV4-2 TRBD1 TRBJ1-2 .
CASSTPGRSYGYTF TGTGCCAGTAGTACCCCCGGACGTTCCTATGGCTACACCTTC TRBV19 . TRBJ1-2 once
CASSYGRNTQYF TGTGCCAGCAGCTATGGACGCAATACGCAGTATTTT TRBV4-2 . TRBJ2-3 .
CASSRGGSDIQYF TGCGCCAGCAGCCGAGGGGGATCGGACATTCAGTACTTC TRBV5-1 . TRBJ2-4 .
CASTPLAGGGYEQYF TGTGCCAGCACCCCCCTAGCGGGGGGCGGCTACGAGCAGTACTTC TRBV6-6 TRBD2 TRBJ2-7 .
CASSSDGYQETQYF TGTGCCAGCAGCTCGGACGGTTATCAAGAGACCCAGTACTTC TRBV5-4 . TRBJ2-5 .
CSVDGFKETQYF TGCAGCGTTGATGGCTTTAAAGAGACCCAGTACTTC TRBV29-1 . TRBJ2-5 .